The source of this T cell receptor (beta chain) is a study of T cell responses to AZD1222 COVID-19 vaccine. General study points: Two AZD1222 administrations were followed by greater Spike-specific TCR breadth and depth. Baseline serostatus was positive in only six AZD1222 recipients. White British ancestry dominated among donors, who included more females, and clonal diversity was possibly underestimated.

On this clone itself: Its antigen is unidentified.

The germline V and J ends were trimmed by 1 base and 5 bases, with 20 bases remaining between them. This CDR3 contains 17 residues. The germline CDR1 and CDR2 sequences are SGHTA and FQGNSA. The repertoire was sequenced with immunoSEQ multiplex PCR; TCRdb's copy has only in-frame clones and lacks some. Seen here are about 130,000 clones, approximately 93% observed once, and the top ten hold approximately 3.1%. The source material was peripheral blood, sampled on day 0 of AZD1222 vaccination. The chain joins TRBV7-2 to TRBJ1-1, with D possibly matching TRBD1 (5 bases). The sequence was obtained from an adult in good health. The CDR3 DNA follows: TGTGCCAGCAGCTTAGTGGCCGGGGACGTAGGAGGGACTGAAGCTTTCTTT. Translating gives CASSLVAGDVGGTEAFF.